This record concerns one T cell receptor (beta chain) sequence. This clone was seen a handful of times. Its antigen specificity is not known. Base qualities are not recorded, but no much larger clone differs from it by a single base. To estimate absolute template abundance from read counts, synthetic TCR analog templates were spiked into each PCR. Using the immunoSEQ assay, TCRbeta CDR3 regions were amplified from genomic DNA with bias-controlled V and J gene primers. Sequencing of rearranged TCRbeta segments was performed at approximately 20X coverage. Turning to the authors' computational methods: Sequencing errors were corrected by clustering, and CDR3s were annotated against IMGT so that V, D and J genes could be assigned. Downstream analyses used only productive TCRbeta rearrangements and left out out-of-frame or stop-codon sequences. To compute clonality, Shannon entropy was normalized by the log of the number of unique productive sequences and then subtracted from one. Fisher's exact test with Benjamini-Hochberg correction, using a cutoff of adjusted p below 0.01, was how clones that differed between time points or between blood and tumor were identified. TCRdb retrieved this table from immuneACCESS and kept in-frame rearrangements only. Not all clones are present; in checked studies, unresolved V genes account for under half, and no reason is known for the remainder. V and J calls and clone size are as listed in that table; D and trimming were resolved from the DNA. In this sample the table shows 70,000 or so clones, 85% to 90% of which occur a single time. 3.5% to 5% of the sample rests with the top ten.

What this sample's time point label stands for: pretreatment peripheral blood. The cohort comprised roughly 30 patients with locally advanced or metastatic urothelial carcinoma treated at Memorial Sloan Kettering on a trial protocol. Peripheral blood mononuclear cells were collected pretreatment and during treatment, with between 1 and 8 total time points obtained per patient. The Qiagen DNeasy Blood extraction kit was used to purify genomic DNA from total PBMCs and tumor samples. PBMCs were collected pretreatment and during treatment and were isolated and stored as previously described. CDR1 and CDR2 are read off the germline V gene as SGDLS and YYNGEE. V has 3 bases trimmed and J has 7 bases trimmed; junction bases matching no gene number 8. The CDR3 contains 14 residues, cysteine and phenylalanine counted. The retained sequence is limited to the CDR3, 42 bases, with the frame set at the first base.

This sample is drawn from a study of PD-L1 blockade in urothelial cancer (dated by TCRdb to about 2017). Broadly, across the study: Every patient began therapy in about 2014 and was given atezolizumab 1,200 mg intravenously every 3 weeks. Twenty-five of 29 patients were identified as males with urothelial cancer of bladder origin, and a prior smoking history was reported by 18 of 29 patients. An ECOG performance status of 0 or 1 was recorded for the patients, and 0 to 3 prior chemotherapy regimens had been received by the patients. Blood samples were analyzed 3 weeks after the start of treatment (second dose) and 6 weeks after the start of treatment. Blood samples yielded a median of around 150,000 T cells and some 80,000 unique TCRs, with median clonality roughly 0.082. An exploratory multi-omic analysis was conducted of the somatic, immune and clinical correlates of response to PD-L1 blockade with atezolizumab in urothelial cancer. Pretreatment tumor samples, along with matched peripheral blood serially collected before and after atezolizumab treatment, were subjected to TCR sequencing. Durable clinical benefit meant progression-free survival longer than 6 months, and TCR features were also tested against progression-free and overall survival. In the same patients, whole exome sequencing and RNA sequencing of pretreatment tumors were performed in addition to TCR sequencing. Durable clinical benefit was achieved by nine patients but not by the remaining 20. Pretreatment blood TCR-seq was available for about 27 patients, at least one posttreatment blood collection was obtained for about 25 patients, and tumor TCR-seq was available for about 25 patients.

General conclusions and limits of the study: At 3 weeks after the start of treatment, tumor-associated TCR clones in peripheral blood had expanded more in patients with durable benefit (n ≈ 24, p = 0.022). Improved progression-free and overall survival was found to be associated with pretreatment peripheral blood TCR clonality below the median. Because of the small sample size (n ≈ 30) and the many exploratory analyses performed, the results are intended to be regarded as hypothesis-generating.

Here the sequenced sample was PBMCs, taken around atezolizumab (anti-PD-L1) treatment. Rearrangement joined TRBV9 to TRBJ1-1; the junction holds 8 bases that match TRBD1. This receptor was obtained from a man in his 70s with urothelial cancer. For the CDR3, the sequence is CASSAQGARGEAFF. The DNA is TGTGCCAGCAGCGCGCAGGGGGCCAGGGGTGAAGCTTTCTTT.